Below, 9 T cell receptor beta chains from the same sample are listed, as sequenced in a study of CD8 T cells in ankylosing spondylitis. TCRdb used MiXCR to reprocess the 5' RACE reads, holding one entry per CDR3 protein. The table lists 50,000 to 60,000 distinct CDR3 sequences, about 7% of them singletons. The source material was blood, either unsorted or a sorted T cell fraction (not recorded which). The receptors shown here come from a female donor with ankylosing spondylitis or in good health (not recorded which).

Many counts were recorded for this clonotype. The chain has TRBV7-8 and TRBJ1-1; no clear D. CDR3 size: 14 residues. Germline CDR1 reads SGHVS; CDR2 reads FQNEAQ. Trimming stripped 3 bases from V and 3 bases from J, with 11 bases between. The CDR3 DNA is TGTGCCAGCAGCTTTGGCAACTCGGACACTGAAGCTTTCTTT. Translating gives CASSFGNSDTEAFF. The complete variable domain, with remaining parts taken from reference TRBV7-8 and TRBJ1-1, reads GAGVSQSPRYKVAKRGQDVALRCDPISGHVSLFWYQQALGQGPEFLTYFQNEAQLDKSGLPSDRFFAERPEGSVSTLKIQRTQQEDSAVYLCASSFGNSDTEAFFGQGTRLTVV.

This clonotype came up many times. The chain employs TRBV12-3 or TRBV12-4 and TRBJ1-3; 11 nucleotides match TRBD1. The CDR3 sequence is 15 residues long. Losses at the gene ends were 5 bases for V and 7 bases for J; bases not matched to a gene: 7. The CDR3, as DNA: TGTGCCAGCAGTACCCCACGGGACAGGGGGAACACCATATATTTT. Amino acids: CASSTPRDRGNTIYF.

This clonotype came up many times. The rearrangement uses TRBV27 and TRBJ1-2; tentatively, D is TRBD1 (6 bases). The germline V and J ends were trimmed by 4 bases and 8 bases, with 14 bases remaining between them. The germline gives CDR1 MNHEY, CDR2 SMNVEV (reference sequence). The CDR3 loop spans 13 amino acids. The CDR3 loop is CASSYGQSYGYTF. CDR3 DNA: TGTGCCAGCAGTTACGGACAGTCCTACGGCTACACCTTC.

This clonotype has at least ten counts. The chain couples TRBV6-5 to TRBJ1-1; D is uncertain. This CDR3 spans 15 amino acids. Germline V CDR1 and CDR2: MNHEY, SVGAGI. V was pared by 3 bases and J by 0 bases, with 11 bases between. The CDR3 sequence is CASSYYPEMNTEAFF. The CDR3 DNA reads TGTGCCAGCAGTTATTACCCTGAGATGAACACTGAAGCTTTCTTT.

J is TRBJ2-3 and V is TRBV9; 9 nucleotides match TRBD2. The ends lost 0 bases at V and 4 bases at J; junction bases unmatched: 6. Germline lookup yields CDR1 SGDLS and CDR2 YYNGEE. This CDR3 comprises 16 residues. Written as DNA, the CDR3 is TGTGCCAGCAGCGTAGTCGCGGGGGGGCCCTCAGATACGCAGTATTTT. Its protein product is CASSVVAGGPSDTQYF. Full variable domain (outside the CDR3, taken from reference TRBV9 and TRBJ2-3): DSGVTQTPKHLITATGQRVTLRCSPRSGDLSVYWYQQSLDQGLQFLIQYYNGEERAKGNILERFSAQQFPDLHSELNLSSLELGDSALYFCASSVVAGGPSDTQYFGPGTRLTVL.

This clonotype was recorded at least ten times. V is TRBV5-1 and J is TRBJ2-2, with D unresolved. The CDR3 has 16 residues. V was shortened by 1 base and J by 0 bases, with 10 bases between the two germline ends. The germline CDR1 and CDR2 sequences are SGHRS and YFSETQ. CDR3 in DNA: TGCGCCAGCAGCTTGTCCCGGGTCGCGAACACCGGGGAGCTGTTTTTT. Its protein is CASSLSRVANTGELFF.

This clonotype was seen repeatedly, ten times or more. V and J are TRBV20-1 and TRBJ2-2, with D possibly TRBD1 on 6 matching bases. CDR3 length: 15 residues. The V gene's germline CDR1 is DFQATT and CDR2 SNEGSKA (reference sequence). V dropped 2 bases and J dropped 5 bases, with 15 bases sitting between them. The CDR3 region is CSARQGGLVTGELFF. The CDR3 coding sequence is TGCAGTGCTAGACAAGGGGGTTTGGTAACCGGGGAGCTGTTTTTT.

The table lists this clonotype with a few counts. V and J are TRBV7-2 and TRBJ2-1, with 7 nucleotides matching TRBD2. Germline V lookup: CDR1 SGHTA, CDR2 FQGNSA. The V segment lost 7 bases and the J segment 4 bases; nucleotides outside the gene matches: 4. This CDR3 spans 13 amino acids. CDR3 region: CASKGGNYNEQFF. The CDR3 DNA reads TGTGCCAGCAAGGGAGGGAATTACAATGAGCAGTTCTTC.

This clonotype was seen many times. V usage is TRBV20-1 and J usage is TRBJ2-7; TRBD2 is a possible D gene (5 bases). V lost 6 bases to trimming and J lost 2 bases, with 11 bases between them. The V gene's germline CDR1 is DFQATT and CDR2 SNEGSKA (reference sequence). This CDR3 spans 12 amino acids. The CDR3 spells CSAETNTYEQYV. DNA for the CDR3: TGCAGTGCGGAGACTAATACCTACGAGCAGTACGTC.